Sequencing of this T cell receptor beta chain was carried out in a study of immune evolution from preneoplasia to lung adenocarcinoma. Only in-frame clones appear in the TCRdb table, and some are missing; sequencing was by immunoSEQ multiplex PCR. The sample has approximately 5,000 clones, less than 80% seen once. The length of the CDR3 is 17 residues. H&E slides confirmed each diagnosis, reviewed by two pathologists independently. What was sequenced was FFPE minimally invasive lung adenocarcinoma tissue. The clonotype comes from a person in their 70s with lung adenocarcinoma. The chain uses TRBV1 and TRBJ2-6; the DNA was not compared with TRBD1, the D call given in the table. TRBV1 is assigned pseudogene status. The CDR3 bases are TGCACCAGCAGCCCATCTTGTGCACAAAGTCGGGCCAACGTCCTGACTTTC. This translates into CTSSPSCAQSRANVLTF.